This T cell receptor beta chain was sequenced during a study of T-cell reconstitution after alpha-beta-depleted transplantation in children. Study outcomes and limitations: Newly generated T cells supplied most T-cell counts and diversity one year post-transplant.

TCRbeta library preparation incorporated unique molecular identifiers. TCRdb processed the PCR reads anew with MiXCR; each CDR3 protein has one entry. Of 250,000 to 400,000 distinct CDR3 sequences listed, roughly 25% are singletons. Comments on this clonotype: Its antigen is still unknown.

Germline V lookup: CDR1 SEHNR, CDR2 FQNEAQ (reference sequence). The CDR3 runs 14 residues. V dropped 4 bases and J dropped 4 bases, with 10 bases sitting between them. The chain uses TRBV7-9 and TRBJ1-4, with D possibly matching TRBD1 (5 bases). Sequencing used PBMCs, mostly from graft donor cells, obtained 180 days after TCRalphabeta/CD19-depleted stem cell transplant. This clonotype was obtained from a male patient between 5 and 17 years old who had a stem cell transplant for acute lymphoblastic leukemia, so the T cells may come from the graft donor. CDR3: CASSSGRLNEKLFF. The CDR3 coding sequence is TGTGCCAGCAGCTCGGGACGGCTTAATGAAAAACTGTTTTTT.